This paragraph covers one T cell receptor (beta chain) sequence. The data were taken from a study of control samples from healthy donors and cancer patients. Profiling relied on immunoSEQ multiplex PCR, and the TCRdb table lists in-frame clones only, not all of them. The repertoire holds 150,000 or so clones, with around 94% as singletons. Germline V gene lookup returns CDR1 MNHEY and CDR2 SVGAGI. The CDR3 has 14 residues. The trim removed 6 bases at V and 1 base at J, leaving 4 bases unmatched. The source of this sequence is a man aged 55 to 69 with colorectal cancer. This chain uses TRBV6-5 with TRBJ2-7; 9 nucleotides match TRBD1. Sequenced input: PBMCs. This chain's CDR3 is CASRWDRASYEQYF. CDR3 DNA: TGTGCCAGCAGGTGGGACAGGGCATCCTACGAGCAGTACTTC.